This is a list of T cell receptor beta chains from one sample in a study of Graves' ophthalmopathy and Graves' hyperthyroidism. TCRdb re-called the multiplex PCR reads through MiXCR, storing one row per CDR3 protein. Of about 370,000 distinct CDR3 sequences listed, around 20% are singletons. Sequencing was done on a sample of peripheral blood. The receptors come from a woman aged 18-35 years with Graves' ophthalmopathy. The CDR3 runs from the conserved cysteine through the conserved F or W. The order of the fields is clone size, V gene, D gene, J gene, CDR3 protein, CDR3 DNA. D genes are given only for firm matches. Only part of the rows carry a size: once, few, many, or a class if the clone is expanded.

clone size: many
V gene: TRBV24-1
D gene: NA
J gene: TRBJ1-5
CDR3 protein: CATGGLGTENQPQHF
CDR3 DNA: TGTGCCACCGGAGGCCTAGGGACGGAGAATCAGCCCCAGCATTTT

clone size: many
V gene: TRBV6-2/TRBV6-3
D gene: NA
J gene: TRBJ2-6
CDR3 protein: CASMDRTHSGANVLTF
CDR3 DNA: TGTGCCAGCATGGACAGAACCCACTCTGGGGCCAACGTCCTGACTTTC

clone size: many
V gene: TRBV6-1
D gene: NA
J gene: TRBJ2-7
CDR3 protein: CASSRTIGAYEQYF
CDR3 DNA: TGTGCCAGCAGTAGGACCATCGGGGCCTACGAGCAGTACTTC

clone size: many
V gene: TRBV12-3/TRBV12-4
D gene: NA
J gene: TRBJ2-7
CDR3 protein: CASTRGEAYEQYF
CDR3 DNA: TGTGCCAGCACCAGAGGTGAGGCCTACGAGCAGTACTTC

clone size: many
V gene: TRBV5-1
D gene: TRBD1
J gene: TRBJ2-5
CDR3 protein: CASSDRGEGETQYF
CDR3 DNA: TGCGCCAGCAGTGACAGGGGTGAAGGGGAGACCCAGTACTTC

clone size: NA
V gene: TRBV30
D gene: NA
J gene: TRBJ2-5
CDR3 protein: CASRSPNRVMETQYF
CDR3 DNA: TGTGCCAGCCGCTCCCCGAACAGGGTAATGGAGACCCAGTACTTC

clone size: once
V gene: TRBV11-2
D gene: NA
J gene: TRBJ2-7
CDR3 protein: CASSQVGGRSGEQYF
CDR3 DNA: TGTGCCAGCAGCCAGGTCGGGGGACGATCGGGGGAGCAGTACTTC

clone size: many
V gene: TRBV9
D gene: TRBD1
J gene: TRBJ2-7
CDR3 protein: CASSVVGQGAEQYF
CDR3 DNA: TGTGCCAGCAGCGTAGTGGGACAGGGGGCAGAGCAGTACTTC

clone size: few
V gene: TRBV5-1
D gene: NA
J gene: TRBJ2-3
CDR3 protein: CASSLGFTDTQYF
CDR3 DNA: TGCGCCAGCAGCTTGGGTTTCACAGATACGCAGTATTTT

clone size: many
V gene: TRBV9
D gene: TRBD1
J gene: TRBJ1-1
CDR3 protein: CASSSHRTGPEAFF
CDR3 DNA: TGTGCCAGCAGCTCACACCGGACAGGGCCTGAAGCTTTCTTT

clone size: many
V gene: TRBV7-8
D gene: NA
J gene: TRBJ1-2
CDR3 protein: CASSLRGEDYGYTF
CDR3 DNA: TGTGCCAGCAGCTTAAGGGGGGAAGACTATGGCTACACCTTC

clone size: NA
V gene: TRBV6-5
D gene: NA
J gene: TRBJ2-4
CDR3 protein: CASSYSLARGFQYF
CDR3 DNA: TGTGCCAGCAGTTATAGCCTAGCCAGGGGTTTTCAGTACTTC

clone size: NA
V gene: TRBV28
D gene: TRBD1
J gene: TRBJ1-1
CDR3 protein: CASSLIKTGGVNTEAFF
CDR3 DNA: TGTGCCAGCAGTTTAATTAAGACAGGGGGGGTGAACACTGAAGCTTTCTTT

clone size: medium-sized
V gene: TRBV12-3/TRBV12-4
D gene: TRBD1
J gene: TRBJ1-6
CDR3 protein: CASSFDRGRGYNSPLHF
CDR3 DNA: TGTGCCAGCAGTTTTGACAGGGGGCGCGGTTATAATTCACCCCTCCACTTT

clone size: many
V gene: TRBV7-9
D gene: NA
J gene: TRBJ1-1
CDR3 protein: CASRKSAENTEAFF
CDR3 DNA: TGTGCCAGCAGGAAATCGGCAGAGAACACTGAAGCTTTCTTT

clone size: many
V gene: TRBV27
D gene: NA
J gene: TRBJ1-1
CDR3 protein: CASSSSIAEAFF
CDR3 DNA: TGTGCCAGCAGTTCCTCGATAGCTGAAGCTTTCTTT

clone size: NA
V gene: TRBV19
D gene: TRBD1
J gene: TRBJ1-1
CDR3 protein: CASSGTVRLEAFF
CDR3 DNA: TGTGCCAGTAGTGGGACAGTCCGGCTAGAAGCTTTCTTT

clone size: NA
V gene: TRBV11-2
D gene: NA
J gene: TRBJ1-1
CDR3 protein: CASSLEPGMNTEAFF
CDR3 DNA: TGTGCCAGCAGCTTAGAACCAGGCATGAACACTGAAGCTTTCTTT

clone size: many
V gene: TRBV19
D gene: NA
J gene: TRBJ1-1
CDR3 protein: CASSSGLLNTEAFF
CDR3 DNA: TGTGCCAGTAGTTCGGGACTCTTGAACACTGAAGCTTTCTTT

clone size: NA
V gene: TRBV12-3/TRBV12-4
D gene: NA
J gene: TRBJ1-6
CDR3 protein: CASSLGEGLNSPLHF
CDR3 DNA: TGTGCCAGCAGTTTAGGGGAGGGACTGAATTCACCCCTCCACTTT

clone size: many
V gene: TRBV20-1
D gene: NA
J gene: TRBJ1-2
CDR3 protein: CSADHTDEGKDDYGYTF
CDR3 DNA: TGCAGTGCAGACCATACCGACGAGGGAAAAGACGACTATGGCTACACCTTC

clone size: NA
V gene: TRBV28
D gene: TRBD2
J gene: TRBJ2-7
CDR3 protein: CASSLSGSRYEQYF
CDR3 DNA: TGTGCCAGCAGTTTAAGCGGGAGTAGGTACGAGCAGTACTTC

clone size: many
V gene: TRBV29-1
D gene: NA
J gene: TRBJ2-7
CDR3 protein: CSAFLGREQYF
CDR3 DNA: TGCAGCGCCTTTTTGGGTCGCGAGCAGTACTTC

clone size: NA
V gene: TRBV12-3/TRBV12-4
D gene: NA
J gene: TRBJ1-3
CDR3 protein: CASSLESIGNTIYF
CDR3 DNA: TGTGCCAGCAGTTTGGAGAGTATCGGAAACACCATATATTTT

clone size: many
V gene: TRBV6-5
D gene: NA
J gene: TRBJ1-1
CDR3 protein: CASSYERGGMTEAFF
CDR3 DNA: TGTGCCAGCAGTTACGAGAGGGGGGGGATGACTGAAGCTTTCTTT

clone size: many
V gene: TRBV11-2
D gene: NA
J gene: TRBJ2-7
CDR3 protein: CASSSPHGAGNSYEQYF
CDR3 DNA: TGTGCCAGCAGCTCGCCCCATGGGGCGGGGAACTCCTACGAGCAGTACTTC

clone size: many
V gene: TRBV6-2/TRBV6-3
D gene: TRBD1
J gene: TRBJ1-3
CDR3 protein: CASSYSTLGTGAGNTIYF
CDR3 DNA: TGTGCCAGCAGTTACTCGACTCTCGGGACAGGGGCTGGAAACACCATATATTTT

clone size: many
V gene: TRBV6-2/TRBV6-3
D gene: TRBD1
J gene: TRBJ2-7
CDR3 protein: CASRGTGFYAQYF
CDR3 DNA: TGTGCCAGCAGGGGGACAGGGTTCTACGCGCAGTACTTC

clone size: many
V gene: TRBV20-1
D gene: NA
J gene: TRBJ1-1
CDR3 protein: CSAMEGVGTEAFF
CDR3 DNA: TGCAGTGCTATGGAGGGTGTCGGCACTGAAGCTTTCTTT